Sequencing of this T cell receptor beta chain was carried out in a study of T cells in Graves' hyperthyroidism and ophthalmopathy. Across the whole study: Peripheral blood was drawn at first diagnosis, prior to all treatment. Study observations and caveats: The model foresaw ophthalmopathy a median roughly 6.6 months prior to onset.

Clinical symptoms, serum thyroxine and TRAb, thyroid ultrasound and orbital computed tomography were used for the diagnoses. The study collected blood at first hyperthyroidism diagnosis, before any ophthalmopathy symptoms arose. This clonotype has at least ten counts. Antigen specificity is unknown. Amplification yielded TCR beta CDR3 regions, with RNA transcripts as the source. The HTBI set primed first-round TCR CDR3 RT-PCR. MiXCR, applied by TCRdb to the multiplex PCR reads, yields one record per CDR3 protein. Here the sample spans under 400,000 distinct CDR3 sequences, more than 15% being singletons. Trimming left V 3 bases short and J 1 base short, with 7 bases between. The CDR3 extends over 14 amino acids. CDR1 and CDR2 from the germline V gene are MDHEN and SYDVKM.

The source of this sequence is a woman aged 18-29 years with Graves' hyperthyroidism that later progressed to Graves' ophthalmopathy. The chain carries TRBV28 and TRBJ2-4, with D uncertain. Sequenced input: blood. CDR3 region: CASSLAEAKNIQYF. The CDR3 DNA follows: TGTGCCAGCAGTTTGGCCGAGGCCAAAAACATTCAGTACTTC.